Listed below are T cell receptor beta chains from one sample, sequenced in a study of metastatic and nonmetastatic thyroid tumors. TCRdb ran MiXCR on the PCR reads. This sample carries about 30,000 clones, 9.5% to 14% of them seen once, and the ten largest clones take approximately 16%. Source material: blood. These TCRs come from a female donor with papillary thyroid cancer or a benign thyroid nodule (not recorded which). Some clones in this sample may be carry-over from other donors' samples. CDR3s include the opening cysteine and the closing phenylalanine or tryptophan. Fields, in order: J gene, D gene, V gene, clone size, CDR3 protein, CDR3 DNA. The D gene is left open where the match is weak. Clone size is not always given. Where it is, it says once, few, many or a class for expanded clones.

J gene: TRBJ1-1; D gene: TRBD1; V gene: TRBV5-1; clone size: -; CDR3 protein: CASSLSPAGGLDEAFF; CDR3 DNA: TGCGCCAGCAGCTTGAGCCCGGCAGGGGGCCTTGATGAAGCTTTCTTT
J gene: TRBJ1-1; D gene: -; V gene: TRBV6-5; clone size: many; CDR3 protein: CASSYSGALNTEAFF; CDR3 DNA: TGTGCCAGCAGTTACTCCGGGGCCCTGAACACTGAAGCTTTCTTT
J gene: TRBJ1-3; D gene: -; V gene: TRBV29-1; clone size: many; CDR3 protein: CSGRDSGNTIYF; CDR3 DNA: TGCAGCGGAAGAGACTCTGGAAACACCATATATTTT
J gene: TRBJ1-6; D gene: TRBD1; V gene: TRBV6-6; clone size: -; CDR3 protein: CASSYSSGGNSPLHF; CDR3 DNA: TGTGCCAGCAGTTACTCCTCAGGGGGAAACTCACCCCTCCACTTT
J gene: TRBJ1-3; D gene: -; V gene: TRBV6-5; clone size: medium-sized; CDR3 protein: CASSYSGDYGGNTIYF; CDR3 DNA: TGTGCCAGCAGTTACTCGGGGGACTATGGTGGAAACACCATATATTTT
J gene: TRBJ1-2; D gene: TRBD1; V gene: TRBV7-6; clone size: -; CDR3 protein: CASSLVGTGVYGYTF; CDR3 DNA: TGTGCCAGCAGCTTAGTCGGGACAGGGGTCTATGGCTACACCTTC
J gene: TRBJ2-7; D gene: TRBD2; V gene: TRBV20-1; clone size: -; CDR3 protein: CSARAGSGILSEQYF; CDR3 DNA: TGCAGTGCTAGAGCCGGGAGCGGGATTCTTTCCGAGCAGTACTTC
J gene: TRBJ1-2; D gene: -; V gene: TRBV2; clone size: many; CDR3 protein: CASSEVDPRDNLGYTF; CDR3 DNA: TGTGCCAGCAGTGAAGTGGACCCTCGGGACAATCTTGGCTACACCTTC
J gene: TRBJ1-5; D gene: -; V gene: TRBV5-5; clone size: -; CDR3 protein: CASSPTVTQPQHF; CDR3 DNA: TGTGCCAGCAGCCCGACGGTGACTCAGCCCCAGCATTTT
J gene: TRBJ2-2; D gene: TRBD1; V gene: TRBV12-3/TRBV12-4; clone size: medium-sized; CDR3 protein: CASSLGQGNTGELFF; CDR3 DNA: TGTGCCAGCAGTTTAGGACAGGGGAACACCGGGGAGCTGTTTTTT
J gene: TRBJ2-3; D gene: -; V gene: TRBV11-1; clone size: -; CDR3 protein: CASSLAVESGHTDTQYF; CDR3 DNA: TGTGCCAGCAGCTTAGCGGTCGAGTCAGGGCACACAGATACGCAGTATTTT
J gene: TRBJ2-2; D gene: -; V gene: TRBV10-3; clone size: many; CDR3 protein: CAISDRDSNTGELFF; CDR3 DNA: TGTGCCATCAGTGACCGCGACTCGAACACCGGGGAGCTGTTTTTT
J gene: TRBJ2-1; D gene: TRBD2; V gene: TRBV27; clone size: -; CDR3 protein: CASSRPGLADNEQFF; CDR3 DNA: TGTGCCAGCAGTAGACCGGGACTAGCGGACAATGAGCAGTTCTTC
J gene: TRBJ1-3; D gene: -; V gene: TRBV5-6; clone size: many; CDR3 protein: CASSTSGEHGNTIYF; CDR3 DNA: TGTGCCAGCAGCACCTCCGGGGAGCATGGAAACACCATATATTTT
J gene: TRBJ2-2; D gene: -; V gene: TRBV19; clone size: few; CDR3 protein: CASSQGTSGELFF; CDR3 DNA: TGTGCCAGTAGTCAGGGAACGTCCGGGGAGCTGTTTTTT
J gene: TRBJ2-2; D gene: -; V gene: TRBV2; clone size: -; CDR3 protein: CASSEAGTGTGELFF; CDR3 DNA: TGTGCCAGCAGTGAAGCAGGGACGGGCACCGGGGAGCTGTTTTTT
J gene: TRBJ1-2; D gene: -; V gene: TRBV7-2; clone size: -; CDR3 protein: CANSPTGSSLHGYTF; CDR3 DNA: TGTGCCAACAGCCCTACCGGGTCGAGCCTCCATGGCTACACCTTC
J gene: TRBJ2-1; D gene: -; V gene: TRBV20-1; clone size: many; CDR3 protein: CSAGVGPMAYNEQFF; CDR3 DNA: TGCAGTGCTGGGGTGGGACCTATGGCTTACAATGAGCAGTTCTTC
J gene: TRBJ1-4; D gene: -; V gene: TRBV28; clone size: many; CDR3 protein: CASSLRRGGGQLFF; CDR3 DNA: TGTGCCAGCAGTTTGAGGAGGGGAGGGGGGCAACTGTTTTTT
J gene: TRBJ1-4; D gene: -; V gene: TRBV10-3; clone size: many; CDR3 protein: CATTSGEESEKLFF; CDR3 DNA: TGTGCCACGACCTCAGGGGAAGAAAGTGAAAAACTGTTTTTT
J gene: TRBJ2-3; D gene: TRBD2; V gene: TRBV12-3/TRBV12-4; clone size: -; CDR3 protein: CASSPGLAGETDTQYF; CDR3 DNA: TGTGCCAGCAGCCCCGGACTAGCGGGAGAAACAGATACGCAGTATTTT
J gene: TRBJ2-5; D gene: -; V gene: TRBV6-1; clone size: many; CDR3 protein: CASSEWGAVGETQYF; CDR3 DNA: TGTGCCAGCAGTGAATGGGGGGCGGTGGGAGAGACCCAGTACTTC
J gene: TRBJ2-5; D gene: TRBD1; V gene: TRBV11-2; clone size: many; CDR3 protein: CASSHLADRVKETQYF; CDR3 DNA: TGTGCCAGCAGCCATCTGGCGGACAGGGTGAAAGAGACCCAGTACTTC
J gene: TRBJ1-1; D gene: -; V gene: TRBV3-1; clone size: many; CDR3 protein: CASSQRRNTEAFF; CDR3 DNA: TGTGCCAGCAGCCAACGACGGAACACTGAAGCTTTCTTT
J gene: TRBJ2-2; D gene: -; V gene: TRBV24-1; clone size: -; CDR3 protein: CATSDLLATGELFF; CDR3 DNA: TGTGCCACCAGTGATTTGTTGGCTACCGGGGAGCTGTTTTTT